This entry lists 17 T cell receptor beta chains sequenced from one sample in a study of T cell responses to AZD1222 COVID-19 vaccine. TCRdb's table, derived via immunoSEQ multiplex PCR, lists solely in-frame clones and lacks some. The table has fewer than 200,000 clones, 70% to 90% seen once; the top ten hold under 2%. Sequenced here: peripheral blood, sampled on day 0 of AZD1222 vaccination. The receptors here all came from an adult in good health.

This clone appeared a single time. This sequence joins TRBV10-2 and TRBJ1-4; D possibly corresponds to TRBD1 (5 bases). The CDR3 totals 13 residues. CDR1 and CDR2 (germline): WSHSY, SAAADI. Trimming pared 5 bases from V and 7 bases from J, leaving 11 bases between. The DNA for the CDR3 is TGCGCCAGCAGTCCCAGGGAGGGTGAAAAACTGTTTTTT. Amino acid sequence: CASSPREGEKLFF.

The chain links TRBV25-1 to TRBJ1-2, with a possible D match to TRBD1 (5 bases). V was shortened by 4 bases and J by 8 bases, with 20 bases between the two germline ends. The CDR3 consists of 15 residues. Germline values: CDR1 MGHDK, CDR2 SYGVNS. The CDR3 loop reads CASSALGAGTDGYTF. DNA for the CDR3: TGTGCCAGCAGTGCACTAGGTGCGGGGACGGACGGCTACACCTTC.

The chain employs TRBV28 and TRBJ1-2; D not resolved. This CDR3 comprises 14 residues. CDR1 is MDHEN, CDR2 SYDVKM, per germline. V lost 3 bases, J lost 0 bases, and 8 bases lay in between. The CDR3 DNA is TGTGCCAGCAGTTTGCAGTCTTCTAACTATGGCTACACCTTC. This codes for CASSLQSSNYGYTF.

The chain joins TRBV24-1 to TRBJ2-3; TRBD2 might be the D (6 bases). The germline V gene encodes CDR1 KGHDR and CDR2 SFDVKD. This CDR3 has 17 amino acids. V lost 0 bases to trimming and J lost 9 bases, with 21 bases between them. The CDR3 loop reads CATSDLGGSGRLETQYF. CDR3 bases: TGTGCCACCAGTGATTTGGGGGGGTCTGGCAGGCTTGAGACGCAGTATTTT.

This clone was picked up one time. The chain links TRBV7-9 to TRBJ1-1, with D unclear. V lost 5 bases and J lost 1, with 11 bases in between. CDR3 size: 14 residues. Per the germline V gene, CDR1 is SEHNR and CDR2 is FQNEAQ (reference sequence). CDR3 in amino acids: CASSRRGENTEAFF. CDR3 in DNA: TGTGCCAGCAGCCGCCGGGGTGAGAACACTGAAGCTTTCTTT.

This rearrangement joins TRBV5-4 to TRBJ1-5, with 9 positions matching TRBD1. V was clipped by 5 bases and J by 3 bases; unmatched bases: 9. Germline lookup yields CDR1 SGHNT and CDR2 YYREEE (reference sequence). The CDR3 sequence is 16 residues long. Written as DNA, the CDR3 is TGTGCCAGCAGTCTTCGGACAGGGGTTAACAATCAGCCCCAGCATTTT. It yields the protein CASSLRTGVNNQPQHF.

This chain uses TRBV28 with TRBJ1-2, with D uncertain. CDR1 is MDHEN, CDR2 SYDVKM, per germline. The germline V and J ends were trimmed by 5 bases and 2 bases, with 15 bases remaining between them. There are 15 residues in the CDR3. The CDR3 coding sequence is TGTGCCAGCAGTACCCTGCACGAGATAAACTATGGCTACACCTTC. It translates to CASSTLHEINYGYTF.

The chain is built from TRBV5-1 and TRBJ2-2; D not resolved. Germline CDR1 SGHRS, CDR2 YFSETQ. Between the trimmed V and J ends, which lost 2 bases and 3 bases, there was a span of 11 bases. The CDR3 is 15 residues long. In nucleotides, the CDR3 is TGCGCCAGCAGCTTCCCAGAGGACGACACCGGGGAGCTGTTTTTT. Translating gives CASSFPEDDTGELFF.

This chain uses TRBV5-8 with TRBJ2-7; no clear D. This CDR3 spans 14 amino acids. The V gene lost 0 bases and the J gene lost 2 bases, with 9 bases spanning the gap. Per the germline V gene, CDR1 is SGHTS and CDR2 is YDEGEE. Here the CDR3 reads CASSLADTAYEQYV. The CDR3 nucleotides are TGTGCCAGCAGCTTGGCCGACACAGCCTACGAGCAGTACGTC.

The chain carries TRBV6-5 and TRBJ1-1; D remains unclear. With 5 bases removed from V and 1 base from J, the gap between germline ends came to 14 bases. Germline V gene lookup returns CDR1 MNHEY and CDR2 SVGAGI. The CDR3 loop spans 15 amino acids. Here the CDR3 reads CASSKPSARNTEAFF. The CDR3 coding sequence is TGTGCCAGCAGTAAACCCTCCGCACGGAACACTGAAGCTTTCTTT.

This rearrangement joins TRBV18 to TRBJ2-1; TRBD2 matches 7 bases. The CDR3 is 15 residues long. Looked up from germline, CDR1 is KGHSH and CDR2 is LQKENI. V trimming: 6 bases; J trimming: 5 bases; junction bases outside the gene matches: 10. This chain's CDR3 is CASSQILADDNEQFF. CDR3 bases: TGTGCCAGCTCCCAAATCCTAGCGGATGACAATGAGCAGTTCTTC.

The chain links TRBV6-5 to TRBJ2-5; the D call may be TRBD1 or TRBD2 (5 bases each). The germline V gene has CDR1 MNHEY and CDR2 SVGAGI. The CDR3 contains 11 residues. The V end was cut by 2 bases, the J end by 7 bases, with 5 bases between. This CDR3 is CASSYGGTQYF. The CDR3 DNA follows: TGTGCCAGCAGTTACGGGGGGACCCAGTACTTC.

This clone was observed a few times. The chain uses TRBV7-8 and TRBJ2-7; 7 nucleotides line up with TRBD2. The J segment lost 3 bases and the V segment lost 3 bases, leaving 8 bases of the junction unmatched. The CDR3 is 15 amino acids. Germline values: CDR1 SGHVS, CDR2 FQNEAQ. DNA of the CDR3: TGTGCCAGCAGCTTCCTTGGCGGGAGCAACTACGAGCAGTACTTC. It yields the protein CASSFLGGSNYEQYF. The variable domain in full, with the rest retrieved from reference TRBV7-8 and TRBJ2-7, is GAGVSQSPRYKVAKRGQDVALRCDPISGHVSLFWYQQALGQGPEFLTYFQNEAQLDKSGLPSDRFFAERPEGSVSTLKIQRTQQEDSAVYLCASSFLGGSNYEQYFGPGTRLTVT.

This chain uses TRBV19 with TRBJ2-3; D remains ambiguous. The CDR3 is 14 amino acids. Deletions cut 5 bases from V and 6 bases from J, with 15 bases between. Germline V gene data show CDR1 as LNHDA and CDR2 as SQIVND (reference sequence). Written as DNA, the CDR3 is TGTGCCAGTAGTCCCCCACCGCCCCGGGATACGCAGTATTTT. Translated: CASSPPPPRDTQYF.

The V gene is TRBV27, the J gene TRBJ2-7; 10 bases match TRBD2. J gave up 5 bases and V 1 base, and 8 bases lay outside the gene matches. Germline CDR1 and CDR2: MNHEY and SMNVEV (reference sequence). This CDR3 has 16 residues. The CDR3 loop reads CASSLFRSGRNHEQYF. CDR3 bases: TGTGCCAGCAGTTTATTTCGTAGCGGGAGGAATCACGAGCAGTACTTC.

The chain links TRBV28 to TRBJ2-7; D possibly corresponds to TRBD2 (5 bases). This CDR3 has 19 amino acids. V lost 2 bases, J lost 2 bases, and 25 bases lay in between. Germline-derived CDR1 and CDR2 are MDHEN and SYDVKM. CDR3 coding DNA: TGTGCCAGCAGTTTAGGAGCGATCGGGGTCTTACCGAGGGCCTACGAGCAGTACTTC. As protein: CASSLGAIGVLPRAYEQYF.

The chain uses TRBV15 and TRBJ1-1; D possibly corresponds to TRBD1 (5 bases). Germline CDR1 and CDR2: LNHNV and YYDKDF (reference sequence). Trimming removed 0 bases from V and 4 bases from J, with 12 bases in between. The CDR3 is made up of 15 amino acids. The CDR3 protein is CATSRDPQGSTEAFF. For the CDR3, the DNA is TGTGCCACCAGCAGAGATCCCCAGGGTAGCACTGAAGCTTTCTTT.